This T cell receptor beta chain is drawn from a study of neurological immune-mediated disorders. The cDNA was synthesized by 5'RACE incorporating 10-nucleotide random UMIs. The output of every sequencing run exceeded 170 million TCR-beta sequences, derived from 15-18 subjects. TCRdb re-called the 5' RACE reads through MiXCR, storing one row per CDR3 protein. Of about 57,000 distinct CDR3 sequences listed, more than 9.5% were seen once; the top ten hold roughly a tenth. Germline assignment: CDR1 MNHEY and CDR2 SVGEGT. The CDR3 length is 17 residues. Trimming stripped 1 base from V and 3 bases from J, with 16 bases between.

V usage is TRBV6-2 or TRBV6-3 and J usage is TRBJ2-1; D may be TRBD2 (5 bases). This receptor was identified in a woman aged 55-69 years with HTLV-1-associated myelopathy (HAM/TSP). The sequenced material came from PBMCs. The CDR3 region is CASSYWGSGSDYNEQFF. The CDR3 DNA reads TGTGCCAGCAGTTACTGGGGTTCGGGGAGTGACTACAATGAGCAGTTCTTC.